These 30 T cell receptor beta chains were sequenced from one sample in a study of beta chain features in type 1 diabetes. Of the isolated RNA, all was reverse transcribed, and so the sequenced material was expressed TCRB transcripts. Using immunoSEQ multiplex PCR, the repertoire was profiled, and TCRdb retains in-frame clones only, with some absent. Here the sample spans about 260,000 clones, around 68% being singletons. The sample comprised naive CD4+ T cells from blood. The receptors were sampled from a man aged 30-40 years in good health.

This clone was detected a few times. The chain combines TRBV6-5 with TRBJ2-1; TRBD1 is a possible D gene (6 bases). Germline V gene sequence: CDR1 MNHEY, CDR2 SVGAGI. With 6 bases removed from V and 7 bases from J, the gap between germline ends came to 16 bases. The CDR3 contains 14 residues. The CDR3 region is CASRARATGNEQFF. DNA of the CDR3: TGTGCCAGCAGGGCGCGGGCCACAGGGAATGAGCAGTTCTTC.

The chain is built from TRBV7-6 and TRBJ1-2; 8 bases are a match to TRBD1. V lost 5 bases to trimming and J lost 6 bases; unmatched junction nucleotides: 5. The CDR3 totals 13 residues. Germline values: CDR1 SGHVS, CDR2 FNYEAQ. DNA of the CDR3: TGTGCCAGCAGCGCCGACAGGGGCAATGGCTACACCTTC. This gives the protein CASSADRGNGYTF. Combining the CDR3 with reference TRBV7-6 and TRBJ1-2 gives the whole variable domain GAGVSQSPRYKVTKRGQDVALRCDPISGHVSLYWYRQALGQGPEFLTYFNYEAQQDKSGLPNDRFSAERPEGSISTLTIQRTEQRDSAMYRCASSADRGNGYTFGSGTRLTVV.

The chain joins TRBV7-9 to TRBJ2-1; D assignment may be TRBD1 or TRBD2 (5 bases each). Germline V gene sequence: CDR1 SEHNR, CDR2 FQNEAQ (reference sequence). Deletions cut 3 bases from V and 8 bases from J, with 14 bases between. The CDR3 is 14 residues long. Written as DNA, the CDR3 is TGTGCCAGCAGCTTGACGGGACCTAGAGATGAGCAGTTCTTC. As protein: CASSLTGPRDEQFF.

The J gene is TRBJ2-1, the V gene TRBV15; TRBD2 might be the D (6 bases). Deletions cut 6 bases from V and 0 bases from J, with 12 bases between. CDR1 and CDR2 (germline): LNHNV, YYDKDF (reference sequence). There are 15 residues in the CDR3. The CDR3 sequence: CATSSSGSSYNEQFF. CDR3 DNA: TGTGCCACCAGTAGTAGCGGAAGCTCCTACAATGAGCAGTTCTTC.

J is TRBJ2-7 and V is TRBV25-1, with a tentative D call TRBD2 (5 bases). The CDR3 consists of 13 residues. Germline V CDR1 and CDR2: MGHDK, SYGVNS. The CDR3 is CATIVHGKEEQYF. The CDR3 nucleotides read TGTGCTACAATAGTGCACGGGAAAGAAGAGCAGTACTTC.

The chain is built from TRBV27 and TRBJ2-7; 11 nucleotides line up with TRBD1. This CDR3 is 15 amino acids long. Germline lookup yields CDR1 MNHEY and CDR2 SMNVEV (reference sequence). Trimming cost V 4 bases and J 4 bases; bases outside gene matches: 6. CDR3 region: CASSSWTGGRYEQYF. For the CDR3, the DNA is TGTGCCAGCAGTTCCTGGACAGGGGGCAGGTACGAGCAGTACTTC.

V is TRBV2 and J is TRBJ2-2; perhaps TRBD2 as D (5 bases). Per the germline V gene, CDR1 is SNHLY and CDR2 is FYNNEI. The CDR3 consists of 14 residues. Trimming took 1 base from V and 5 from J, leaving 8 bases between them. For the CDR3, the DNA is TGTGCCAGCAGTGAAGATAGCGTGACCGGGGAGCTGTTTTTT. This translates into CASSEDSVTGELFF.

The chain is built from TRBV5-1 and TRBJ2-1; either TRBD1 or TRBD2 may fit D (5 bases each). The germline V gene has CDR1 SGHRS and CDR2 YFSETQ. V lost 0 bases and J 5 bases, leaving 15 bases between the germline ends. There are 16 residues in the CDR3. The CDR3 spells CASSLVVGQGDNEQFF. For the CDR3, the DNA is TGCGCCAGCAGCTTGGTGGTTGGCCAGGGAGACAATGAGCAGTTCTTC.

DNA for the CDR3: TGTGCCTGGAATCACCGGGACCCCCGGAGGTACGAGCAGTACTTC. This sequence encodes CAWNHRDPRRYEQYF. The rearrangement uses TRBV30 and TRBJ2-7; D may be TRBD1 or TRBD2 (5 bases each). Per germline, CDR1 GTSNPN and CDR2 SVGIG (reference sequence). Trimming stripped 4 bases from V and 4 bases from J, with 20 bases between. The CDR3 length is 15 residues.

The gene calls are TRBV30 and TRBJ2-7; TRBD1 matches 8 bases. Trimming cost V 5 bases and J 7 bases; bases outside gene matches: 10. The CDR3 sequence is 13 residues long. The germline V gene encodes CDR1 GTSNPN and CDR2 SVGIG (reference sequence). CDR3 sequence (DNA): TGTGCCTGGTCAAGGGACAGGATGTGGGAGCAGTACTTC. Protein product: CAWSRDRMWEQYF.

J is TRBJ2-1 and V is TRBV29-1, with D perhaps matching TRBD1 (5 bases). The V and J ends lost 4 bases and 7 bases respectively, with 14 bases between them. The CDR3 covers 13 residues. Germline V gives CDR1 SQVTM, CDR2 ANQGSEA. This CDR3 reads CSVVQPSGNEQFF. The CDR3 coding sequence is TGCAGCGTTGTACAACCCTCAGGGAATGAGCAGTTCTTC.

The chain is built from TRBV7-2 and TRBJ2-1; a weak D match, TRBD1 (6 bases). Germline CDR1 is SGHTA and CDR2 is FQGNSA. V was shortened by 5 bases and J by 9 bases, with 17 bases between the two germline ends. The CDR3 loop spans 14 amino acids. The CDR3 region is CASSRGQLTGEQFF. CDR3 sequence (DNA): TGTGCCAGCAGCCGTGGACAGCTTACGGGTGAGCAGTTCTTC.

This sequence joins TRBV30 and TRBJ1-1, with D tentatively TRBD1 (5 bases). In germline, CDR1 is GTSNPN, CDR2 SVGIG (reference sequence). The length of the CDR3 is 11 residues. Trimming pared 7 bases from V and 5 bases from J, leaving 11 bases between. Written as DNA, the CDR3 is TGTGCCTCGGCGGGGGTGACTGAAGCTTTCTTT. This sequence encodes CASAGVTEAFF. The full variable domain, in which reference TRBV30 and TRBJ1-1 provide the parts outside the CDR3, is SQTIHQWPATLVQPVGSPLSLECTVEGTSNPNLYWYRQAAGRGLQLLFYSVGIGQISSEVPQNLSASRPQDRQFILSSKKLLLSDSGFYLCASAGVTEAFFGQGTRLTVV.

In DNA form, the CDR3 reads TGCAGCGTTGTACAGGGGCCGGGGACTGAAGCTTTCTTT. Protein: CSVVQGPGTEAFF. The rearrangement links TRBV29-1 to TRBJ1-1; the match to TRBD1 covers 7 bases. CDR3 length: 13 amino acids. Losses at the gene ends were 4 bases for V and 5 bases for J; bases not matched to a gene: 7. Per the germline V gene, CDR1 is SQVTM and CDR2 is ANQGSEA.

The chain employs TRBV30 and TRBJ2-1; the match to TRBD2 covers 14 bases. The length of the CDR3 is 16 residues. With V trimmed by 4 bases and J by 9 bases, 11 bases remained unmatched. Germline CDR1 GTSNPN, CDR2 SVGIG (reference sequence). The DNA for the CDR3 is TGTGCCTGGACCCTTACCGGGACTAGCGGGAGCGGTGAGCAGTTCTTC. Translating gives CAWTLTGTSGSGEQFF. Combining the CDR3 with reference TRBV30 and TRBJ2-1 gives the whole variable domain SQTIHQWPATLVQPVGSPLSLECTVEGTSNPNLYWYRQAAGRGLQLLFYSVGIGQISSEVPQNLSASRPQDRQFILSSKKLLLSDSGFYLCAWTLTGTSGSGEQFFGPGTRLTVL.

CDR3 amino acids: CASSLVGTKYQETQYF. The CDR3 DNA sequence: TGTGCCAGCAGCTTAGTGGGGACAAAGTACCAAGAGACCCAGTACTTC. The V call is TRBV7-9, the J call TRBJ2-5; possibly TRBD1 for D (6 bases). V was clipped by 1 base and J by 0 bases, with 12 bases between them. The germline gives CDR1 SEHNR, CDR2 FQNEAQ (reference sequence). The CDR3 is made up of 16 amino acids.

The chain combines TRBV10-3 with TRBJ2-1; 10 bases are shared with TRBD2. The CDR3 is made up of 16 amino acids. CDR1 is ENHRY and CDR2 is SYGVKD in the germline V gene. V shed 5 bases, J shed 3 bases, and the junction held 7 bases outside the gene matches. CDR3 in amino acids: CAISFSGTSVYNEQFF. The CDR3 nucleotides are TGTGCCATCAGTTTCTCCGGGACTAGCGTCTACAATGAGCAGTTCTTC.

As for this clone: Distinct nucleotide sequences in the sample also encode this CDR3. This chain uses TRBV29-1 with TRBJ1-1, with D unclear. The CDR3 extends over 11 amino acids. Trimming cost V 3 bases and J 1 base, with 3 bases left between them. CDR1 is SQVTM and CDR2 is ANQGSEA in the germline V gene. The CDR3 DNA reads as TGCAGCGTTGATGGGAACACTGAAGCTTTCTTT. Translated: CSVDGNTEAFF.

This clone appeared a few times. The chain joins TRBV29-1 to TRBJ2-4; D call uncertain. The V and J ends lost 4 bases and 4 bases respectively, with 8 bases between them. CDR1 and CDR2 from the germline V gene are SQVTM and ANQGSEA. The CDR3 extends over 12 amino acids. The CDR3: CSVVVVKNIQYF. Written as DNA, the CDR3 is TGCAGCGTTGTGGTAGTTAAAAACATTCAGTACTTC.

The chain employs TRBV30 and TRBJ2-1; unclear D gene. With 1 base removed from V and 3 bases from J, the gap between germline ends came to 16 bases. The CDR3 is 16 residues long. Germline V CDR1 and CDR2: GTSNPN, SVGIG (reference sequence). CDR3 DNA sequence: TGTGCCTGGAGTGGACCTACTGGCGGATACTACAATGAGCAGTTCTTC. Translation: CAWSGPTGGYYNEQFF.

This chain joins TRBV13 and TRBJ1-1; D is possibly TRBD1 (5 bases). Germline loops: CDR1 PRHDT, CDR2 FYEKMQ (reference sequence). The CDR3 extends over 15 amino acids. Between the trimmed V and J ends, which lost 5 bases and 1 base, there was a span of 14 bases. The CDR3 spells CASSGPGRANTEAFF. CDR3 bases: TGTGCCAGCAGCGGCCCAGGGCGCGCGAACACTGAAGCTTTCTTT.

A remark on this clone: At one boundary the junction diverges from the germline segment, which might be a read error. The V and J genes are TRBV5-4 and TRBJ2-3; D may match TRBD1 or TRBD2 (5 bases each). The CDR3 runs to 12 residues. Per the germline V gene, CDR1 is SGHNT and CDR2 is YYREEE (reference sequence). CDR3 sequence reads: CASSSEGTKASF. The CDR3 DNA is TGTGCCAGCAGCTCCGAAGGGACGAAAGCGAGTTTT.

This chain links TRBV7-2 with TRBJ2-3; D is tentatively TRBD1 or TRBD2 (5 bases each). Germline values: CDR1 SGHTA, CDR2 FQGNSA. V was pared by 5 bases and J by 0 bases, with 9 bases between. This CDR3 is 14 amino acids long. The CDR3 coding sequence is TGTGCCAGCAGCGTGGGACCCAGCACAGATACGCAGTATTTT. Its protein product is CASSVGPSTDTQYF.

The chain is built from TRBV30 and TRBJ1-1; D ambiguous. V was trimmed by 0 bases and J by 7 bases, leaving 12 bases between them. Germline V CDR1 and CDR2: GTSNPN, SVGIG (reference sequence). The CDR3 has 13 amino acids. This CDR3 is CAWSVSGGREAFF. The CDR3 bases are TGTGCCTGGAGTGTTAGTGGCGGCCGTGAAGCTTTCTTT.

V and J are TRBV30 and TRBJ2-7, with 7 bases aligning to TRBD1. V gave up 3 bases and J gave up 2 bases; unmatched junction bases: 7. This CDR3 is built from 14 residues. Germline CDR1 is GTSNPN and CDR2 is SVGIG (reference sequence). The CDR3 bases are TGTGCCTGGAGACTTTCAGGGGGACCCTACGAGCAGTACTTC. Translated, it gives CAWRLSGGPYEQYF.

In its sample, this clone was seen a few times. The chain links TRBV29-1 to TRBJ1-5; weak D call: TRBD1 (5 bases). This CDR3 has 12 residues. V shed 5 bases and J shed 4 bases, with 9 bases lying between them. The germline CDR1 and CDR2 sequences are SQVTM and ANQGSEA. The CDR3 DNA sequence: TGCAGCGTTCGGGGGGTTAATCAGCCCCAGCATTTT. Translated: CSVRGVNQPQHF.

This chain links TRBV11-2 with TRBJ1-5, with unresolved D. CDR3 length: 15 amino acids. V shed 0 bases and J shed 6 bases, with 12 bases lying between them. Germline CDR1 SGHAT, CDR2 FQNNGV. CDR3 coding DNA: TGTGCCAGCAGCTTAGAGCGAAATCCGGCTCAGCCCCAGCATTTT. Translated, it gives CASSLERNPAQPQHF.

The chain uses TRBV28 and TRBJ2-7, with D unresolved. This CDR3 has 13 residues. Per the germline V gene, CDR1 is MDHEN and CDR2 is SYDVKM. V lost 8 bases and J lost 3, with 14 bases in between. This CDR3 reads CASGNGRFYEQYF. The CDR3 DNA is TGTGCCAGCGGAAACGGGCGGTTCTACGAGCAGTACTTC.

The chain joins TRBV7-9 to TRBJ1-1; D remains unclear. CDR3 length: 13 residues. V dropped 4 bases and J dropped 0 bases, with 6 bases sitting between them. The germline gives CDR1 SEHNR, CDR2 FQNEAQ (reference sequence). The CDR3 bases are TGTGCCAGCAGCTCATCAATGAACACTGAAGCTTTCTTT. Protein: CASSSSMNTEAFF.

V usage is TRBV5-4 and J usage is TRBJ2-1, with D possibly being TRBD1 (5 bases). Trimming stripped 0 bases from V and 5 bases from J, with 12 bases between. In germline, CDR1 is SGHNT, CDR2 YYREEE (reference sequence). The CDR3 runs to 15 residues. The CDR3 here is CASSLGQGKDNEQFF. As DNA, the CDR3 is TGTGCCAGCAGCTTGGGCCAGGGAAAGGACAATGAGCAGTTCTTC.